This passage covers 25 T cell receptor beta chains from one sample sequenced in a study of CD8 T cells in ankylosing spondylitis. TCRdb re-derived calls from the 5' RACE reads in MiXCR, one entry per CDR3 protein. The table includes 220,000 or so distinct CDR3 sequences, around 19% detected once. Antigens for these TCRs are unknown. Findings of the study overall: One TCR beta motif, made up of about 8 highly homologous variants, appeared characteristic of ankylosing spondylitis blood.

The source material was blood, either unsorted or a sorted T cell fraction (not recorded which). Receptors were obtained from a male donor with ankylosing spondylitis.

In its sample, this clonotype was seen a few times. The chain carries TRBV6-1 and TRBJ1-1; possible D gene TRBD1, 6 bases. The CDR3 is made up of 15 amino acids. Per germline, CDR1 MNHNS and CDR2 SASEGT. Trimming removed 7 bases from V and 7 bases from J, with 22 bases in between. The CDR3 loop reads CASKALQGEANEAFF. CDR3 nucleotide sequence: TGTGCCAGCAAAGCCCTACAGGGAGAAGCTAATGAAGCTTTCTTT.

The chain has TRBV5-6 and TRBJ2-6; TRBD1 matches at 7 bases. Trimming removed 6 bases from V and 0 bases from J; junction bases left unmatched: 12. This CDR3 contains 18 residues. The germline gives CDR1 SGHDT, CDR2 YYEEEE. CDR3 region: CASTQATGATSGANVLTF. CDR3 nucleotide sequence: TGTGCCAGCACCCAAGCTACAGGGGCAACCTCTGGGGCCAACGTCCTGACTTTC.

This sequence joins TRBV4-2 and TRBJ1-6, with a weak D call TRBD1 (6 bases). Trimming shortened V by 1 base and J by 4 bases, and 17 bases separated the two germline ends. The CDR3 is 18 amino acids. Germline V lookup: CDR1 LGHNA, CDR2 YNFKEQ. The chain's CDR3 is CASSQGPGGADYNSPLHF. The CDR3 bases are TGTGCCAGCAGCCAAGGTCCTGGGGGGGCAGATTATAATTCACCCCTCCACTTT.

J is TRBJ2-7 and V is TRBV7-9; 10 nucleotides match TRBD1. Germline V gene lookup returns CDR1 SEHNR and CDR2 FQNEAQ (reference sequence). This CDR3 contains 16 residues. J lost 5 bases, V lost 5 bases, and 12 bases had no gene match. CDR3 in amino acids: CASSPRQGAGIDEQYF. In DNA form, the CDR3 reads TGTGCCAGCAGCCCCCGACAGGGGGCGGGGATCGACGAGCAGTACTTC.

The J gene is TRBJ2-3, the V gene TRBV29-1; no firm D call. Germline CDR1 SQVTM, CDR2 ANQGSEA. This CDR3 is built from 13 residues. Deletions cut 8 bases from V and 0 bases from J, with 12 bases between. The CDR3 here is CSIPAGSTDTQYF. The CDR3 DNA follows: TGCAGCATACCTGCCGGAAGCACAGATACGCAGTATTTT.

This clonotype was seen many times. CDR3 DNA: TGTGCCAGCATCCTGGACAGGGTTAATGAGCAGTTCTTC. Its protein product is CASILDRVNEQFF. The chain recombines TRBV12-3 or TRBV12-4 with TRBJ2-1; 8 bases match TRBD1. The CDR3 loop spans 13 amino acids. The junction had 6 bases not matched to a gene; V was cut back by 7 bases and J by 7 bases.

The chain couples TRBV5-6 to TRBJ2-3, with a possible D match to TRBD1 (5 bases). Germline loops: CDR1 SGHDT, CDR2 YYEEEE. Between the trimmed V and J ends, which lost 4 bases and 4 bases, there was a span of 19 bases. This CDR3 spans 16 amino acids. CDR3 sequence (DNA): TGTGCCAGCAGCCCCGCAGGCCAGGGTGGTTCAGATACGCAGTATTTT. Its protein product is CASSPAGQGGSDTQYF.

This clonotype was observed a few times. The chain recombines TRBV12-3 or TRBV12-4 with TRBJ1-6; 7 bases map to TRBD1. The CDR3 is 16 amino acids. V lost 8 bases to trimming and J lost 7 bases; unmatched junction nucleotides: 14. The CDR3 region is CASQGGTLDTNSPLHF. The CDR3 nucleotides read TGTGCCAGCCAGGGGGGGACATTGGACACCAATTCACCCCTCCACTTT.

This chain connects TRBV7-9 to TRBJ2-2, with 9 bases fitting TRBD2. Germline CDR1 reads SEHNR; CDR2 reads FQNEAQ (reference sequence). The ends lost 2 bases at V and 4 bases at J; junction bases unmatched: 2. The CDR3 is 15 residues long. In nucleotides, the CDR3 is TGTGCCAGCAGCTTACTAGCGGGACCCACCGGGGAGCTGTTTTTT. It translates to CASSLLAGPTGELFF.

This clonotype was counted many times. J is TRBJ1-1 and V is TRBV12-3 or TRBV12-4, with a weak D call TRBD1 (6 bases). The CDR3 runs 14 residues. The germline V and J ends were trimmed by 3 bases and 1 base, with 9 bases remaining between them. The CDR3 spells CASSFGRGNTEAFF. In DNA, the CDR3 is TGTGCCAGCAGTTTCGGCAGGGGGAACACTGAAGCTTTCTTT.

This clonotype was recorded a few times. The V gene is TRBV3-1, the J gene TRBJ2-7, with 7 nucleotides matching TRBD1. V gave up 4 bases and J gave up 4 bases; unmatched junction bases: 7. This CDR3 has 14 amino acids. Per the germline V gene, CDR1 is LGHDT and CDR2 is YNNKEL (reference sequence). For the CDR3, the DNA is TGTGCCAGCAGCCTCGGACAGGCGGCTTACGAGCAGTACTTC. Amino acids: CASSLGQAAYEQYF.

This CDR3 reads CASSRRTEVGKLFF. In DNA, the CDR3 is TGTGCCAGCAGTAGACGGACAGAGGTGGGAAAACTGTTTTTT. The chain carries TRBV12-3 or TRBV12-4 and TRBJ1-4; a possible D gene is TRBD1 (6 bases). The ends were cut back, 5 bases at V and 10 bases at J, with 17 bases in the middle. The CDR3 has 14 amino acids.

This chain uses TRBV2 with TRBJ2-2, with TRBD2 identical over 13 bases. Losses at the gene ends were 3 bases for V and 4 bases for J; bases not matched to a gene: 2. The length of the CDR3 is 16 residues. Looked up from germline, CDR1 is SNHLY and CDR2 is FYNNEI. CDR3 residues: CASSDGLAGVTGELFF. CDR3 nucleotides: TGTGCCAGCAGTGATGGACTAGCGGGAGTCACCGGGGAGCTGTTTTTT.

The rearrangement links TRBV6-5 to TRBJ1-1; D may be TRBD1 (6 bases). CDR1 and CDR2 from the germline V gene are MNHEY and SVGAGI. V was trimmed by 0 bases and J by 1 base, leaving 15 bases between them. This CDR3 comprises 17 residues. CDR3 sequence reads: CASSYSTQGQENTEAFF. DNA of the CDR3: TGTGCCAGCAGTTACTCGACCCAGGGGCAGGAGAACACTGAAGCTTTCTTT.

The DNA of the CDR3 is TGTGCCAGCAGTGAACTAGAGACCCAGTACTTC. Protein sequence: CASSELETQYF. This chain uses TRBV6-2 or TRBV6-3 with TRBJ2-5; no reliable D call. The CDR3 consists of 11 residues. From germline, CDR1 is MNHEY and CDR2 SVGEGT. V was pared by 5 bases and J by 4 bases, with 5 bases between.

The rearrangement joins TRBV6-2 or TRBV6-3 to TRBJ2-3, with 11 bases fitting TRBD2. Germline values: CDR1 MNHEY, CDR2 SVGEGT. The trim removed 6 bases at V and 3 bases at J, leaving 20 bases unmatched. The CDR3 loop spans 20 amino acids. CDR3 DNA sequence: TGTGCCAGCAGCTACCTCACACTACGATTAGCGGGGGGGCCGACAGATACGCAGTATTTT. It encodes CASSYLTLRLAGGPTDTQYF.

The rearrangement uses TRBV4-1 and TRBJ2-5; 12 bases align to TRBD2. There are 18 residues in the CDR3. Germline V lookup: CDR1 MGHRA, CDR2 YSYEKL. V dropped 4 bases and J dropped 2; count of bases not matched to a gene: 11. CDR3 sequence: CASSPQRGLAGSQETQYF. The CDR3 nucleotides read TGCGCCAGCAGCCCCCAACGCGGACTAGCGGGATCACAAGAGACCCAGTACTTC.

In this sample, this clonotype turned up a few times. In DNA form, the CDR3 reads TGTGCCAGCAGCTTTACAGGGGCAAACACCGGGGAGCTGTTTTTT. Protein product: CASSFTGANTGELFF. The chain couples TRBV12-3 or TRBV12-4 to TRBJ2-2, with 7 bases aligning to TRBD1. The CDR3 is made up of 15 amino acids. V lost 6 bases to trimming and J lost 2 bases; unmatched junction nucleotides: 6.

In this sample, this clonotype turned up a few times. The CDR3 reads CASRRTSGPGELFF. The CDR3 nucleotides read TGTGCCAGCAGGCGGACTAGCGGGCCCGGGGAGCTGTTTTTT. The V call is TRBV7-9, the J call TRBJ2-2; 11 bases are a match to TRBD2. Looked up from germline, CDR1 is SEHNR and CDR2 is FQNEAQ (reference sequence). This CDR3 comprises 14 residues. J was trimmed by 6 bases and V by 6 bases; bases with no gene match: 3.

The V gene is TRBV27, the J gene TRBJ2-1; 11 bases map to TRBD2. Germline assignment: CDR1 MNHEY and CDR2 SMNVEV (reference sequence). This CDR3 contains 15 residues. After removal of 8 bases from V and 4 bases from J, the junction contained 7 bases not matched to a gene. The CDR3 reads CASLTGTSGYNEQFF. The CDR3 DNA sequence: TGTGCCAGCTTAACCGGGACTAGCGGTTACAATGAGCAGTTCTTC.

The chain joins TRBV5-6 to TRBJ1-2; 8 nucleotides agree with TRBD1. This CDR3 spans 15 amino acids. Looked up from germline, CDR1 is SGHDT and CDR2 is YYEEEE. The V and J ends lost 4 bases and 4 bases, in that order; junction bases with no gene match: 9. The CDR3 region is CASSPSGRGLYGYTF. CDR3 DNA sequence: TGTGCCAGCAGCCCGTCGGGCAGGGGGCTCTATGGCTACACCTTC.

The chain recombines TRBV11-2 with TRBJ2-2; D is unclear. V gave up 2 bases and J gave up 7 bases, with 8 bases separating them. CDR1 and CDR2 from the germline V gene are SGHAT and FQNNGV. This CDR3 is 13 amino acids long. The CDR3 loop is CASSLSDGGELFF. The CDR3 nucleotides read TGTGCCAGCAGCTTAAGTGATGGCGGGGAGCTGTTTTTT.

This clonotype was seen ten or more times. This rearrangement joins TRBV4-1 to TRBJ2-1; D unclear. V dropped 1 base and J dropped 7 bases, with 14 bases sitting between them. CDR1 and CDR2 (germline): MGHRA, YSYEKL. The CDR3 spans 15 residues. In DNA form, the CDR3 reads TGCGCCAGCAGCCAAGTGGCTAGTGCAAAAAATGAGCAGTTCTTC. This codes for CASSQVASAKNEQFF.

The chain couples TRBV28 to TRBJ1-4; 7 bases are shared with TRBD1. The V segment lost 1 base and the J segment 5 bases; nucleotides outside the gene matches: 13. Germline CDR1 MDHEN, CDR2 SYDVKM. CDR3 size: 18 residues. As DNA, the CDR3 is TGTGCCAGCAGTTTATCCAGATACACGGACAGGACAAATGAAAAACTGTTTTTT. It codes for CASSLSRYTDRTNEKLFF.

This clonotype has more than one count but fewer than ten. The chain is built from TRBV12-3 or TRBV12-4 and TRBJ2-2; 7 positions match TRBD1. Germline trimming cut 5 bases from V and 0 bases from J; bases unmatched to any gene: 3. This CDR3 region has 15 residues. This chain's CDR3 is CASSRDSANTGELFF. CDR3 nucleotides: TGTGCCAGCAGTCGGGACAGCGCGAACACCGGGGAGCTGTTTTTT.